This T cell receptor beta chain was captured by sequencing in a study of T cells in Graves' hyperthyroidism and ophthalmopathy. General study results and limits: Stable hyperthyroidism was told apart from ophthalmopathy by a model built on 13 V-J features.

Each diagnosis drew on symptoms, thyroxine, TRAb, thyroid ultrasound and orbital computed tomography findings. Amplification of TCR beta CDR3 regions was performed using RNA transcripts as template. Initially, a first-round RT-PCR of the TCR CDR3 employed the HTBI primer set. One entry per CDR3 protein, called by TCRdb with MiXCR from the multiplex PCR reads. Of some 550,000 distinct CDR3 sequences listed, roughly 20% were seen once; the top ten hold more than 20%. The CDR3 runs 15 residues. Trimming shortened V by 3 bases and J by 4 bases, and 15 bases separated the two germline ends. Germline V gives CDR1 SGHVS, CDR2 FNYEAQ. This clonotype was seen repeatedly, ten times or more. Its antigen remains unidentified.

The receptor comes from a man aged 18-30 years with Graves' hyperthyroidism. The J gene is TRBJ2-5, the V gene TRBV7-6, with D hard to call. The specimen was blood. The CDR3 DNA follows: TGTGCCAGCAGCTTGGCAGGCTACGTCAGAGAGACCCAGTACTTC. Encoded protein: CASSLAGYVRETQYF.